The text below deals with one T cell receptor beta chain. Its antigen is not known. These data are taken from a study of T cell repertoires in cytomegalovirus infection. Looking at the study overall: Public TCR beta signatures provided an indication of both CMV infection and a matching HLA type. General study findings and limits: Within the response measured ex vivo, HLA-C-restricted CMV-specific TCR beta clonotypes were dominant.

TCRdb reprocessed the reads with MiXCR, giving one entry per CDR3 protein. The table includes approximately 220,000 distinct CDR3 sequences, around 35% detected once. The V segment lost 1 base and the J segment 5 bases; nucleotides outside the gene matches: 10. The CDR3 length is 17 residues. Germline V gene sequence: CDR1 MDHEN, CDR2 SYDVKM. The V call is TRBV28, the J call TRBJ2-3, with 9 positions matching TRBD2. This TCR was sampled from a human donor in good health (CMV status not recorded). Some clones in this sample may be carry-over from other donors' samples. Sequences were derived from CD8+ T cells from cultured PBMCs, sampled from culture after CMV antigen stimulation. The CDR3 loop reads CASSLSGGRAYGDTQYF. In DNA, the CDR3 is TGTGCCAGCAGTTTATCGGGCGGGAGGGCCTATGGAGATACGCAGTATTTT.